The 4 T cell receptor beta chains below come from one sample, sequenced in a study of blood T cell repertoires in COVID-19. Some clones are missing from TCRdb's copy, which holds only in-frame ones; the method was immunoSEQ multiplex PCR. This sample has around 28,000 clones; nearly 90% occur once, and the top ten carry about 48%. Source material: peripheral blood. The receptors come from a human donor with acute or convalescent COVID-19. The donor label of this sample is uncertain.

The chain is built from TRBV6-4 and TRBJ1-1, with 7 bases aligning to TRBD1. Per germline, CDR1 MRHNA and CDR2 SNTAGT. The J segment lost 4 bases and the V segment lost 4 bases, leaving 6 bases of the junction unmatched. The CDR3 sequence is 14 residues long. The CDR3 here is CASSVGGWSTEAFF. The CDR3 bases are TGTGCCAGCAGTGTAGGGGGCTGGAGCACTGAAGCTTTCTTT.

This rearrangement joins TRBV3-1 (or the pseudogene TRBV3-2) to TRBJ1-1, with D maybe TRBD1 (6 bases). In germline, CDR1 is LGHDT, CDR2 YNNKEL (reference sequence). V lost 3 bases and J 0 bases, leaving 8 bases between the germline ends. CDR3 length: 14 amino acids. The CDR3 nucleotides are TGTGCCAGCAGCCATGGGGACATGAACACTGAAGCTTTCTTT. Protein sequence: CASSHGDMNTEAFF.

This sequence joins TRBV11-2 and TRBJ2-1; D is possibly TRBD1 (6 bases). The CDR3 is 17 residues long. CDR1 and CDR2 from the germline V gene are SGHAT and FQNNGV. V lost 4 bases and J lost 0, with 16 bases in between. CDR3 nucleotide sequence: TGTGCCAGCAGCTCCCTAGGTGGCAGGGGCTCCTACAATGAGCAGTTCTTC. It translates to CASSSLGGRGSYNEQFF. The variable domain in full, with the rest retrieved from reference TRBV11-2 and TRBJ2-1, is EAGVAQSPRYKIIEKRQSVAFWCNPISGHATLYWYQQILGQGPKLLIQFQNNGVVDDSQLPKDRFSAERLKGVDSTLKIQPAKLEDSAVYLCASSSLGGRGSYNEQFFGPGTRLTVL.

This clone counts as medium-sized (0.01 to 0.1%). The genes are TRBV19 and TRBJ2-3; 7 bases are a match to TRBD1. Germline V gene data show CDR1 as LNHDA and CDR2 as SQIVND (reference sequence). V shed 0 bases, J shed 0 bases, and the junction held 3 bases outside the gene matches. The CDR3 is 16 residues long. The CDR3 nucleotides are TGTGCCAGTAGTATAGAGGGACAGCTGAGCACAGATACGCAGTATTTT. This sequence encodes CASSIEGQLSTDTQYF.